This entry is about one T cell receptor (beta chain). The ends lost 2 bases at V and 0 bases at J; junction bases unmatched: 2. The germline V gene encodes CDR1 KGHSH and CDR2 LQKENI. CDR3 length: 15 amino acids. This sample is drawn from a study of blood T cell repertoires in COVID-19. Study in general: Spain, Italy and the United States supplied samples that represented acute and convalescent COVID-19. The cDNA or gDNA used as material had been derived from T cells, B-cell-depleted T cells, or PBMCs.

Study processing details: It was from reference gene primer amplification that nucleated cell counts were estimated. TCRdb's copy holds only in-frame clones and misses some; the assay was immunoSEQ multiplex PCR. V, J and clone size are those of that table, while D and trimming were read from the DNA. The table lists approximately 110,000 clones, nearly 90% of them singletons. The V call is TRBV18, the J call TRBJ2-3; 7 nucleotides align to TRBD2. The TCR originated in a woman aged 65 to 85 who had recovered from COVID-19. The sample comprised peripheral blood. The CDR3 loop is CASSPWGGSTDTQYF. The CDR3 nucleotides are TGTGCCAGCTCACCATGGGGGGGGAGCACAGATACGCAGTATTTT.